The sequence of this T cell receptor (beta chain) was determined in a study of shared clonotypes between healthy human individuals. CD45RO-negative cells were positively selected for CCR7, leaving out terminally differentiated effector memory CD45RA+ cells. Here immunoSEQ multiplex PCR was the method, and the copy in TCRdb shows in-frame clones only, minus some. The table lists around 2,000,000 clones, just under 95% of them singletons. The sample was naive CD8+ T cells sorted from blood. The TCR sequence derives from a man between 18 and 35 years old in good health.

CDR3 sequence reads: CASREGGLDTGELFF. The CDR3 DNA sequence: TGTGCCAGTAGGGAGGGGGGCCTGGACACCGGGGAGCTGTTTTTT. This chain connects TRBV19 to TRBJ2-2; D possibly uses TRBD1 or TRBD2 (6 bases each). The CDR3 runs to 15 residues. V was trimmed by 6 bases and J by 3 bases, leaving 14 bases between them. Germline V gives CDR1 LNHDA, CDR2 SQIVND (reference sequence).